Following are 4 T cell receptor beta chains from one sample sequenced in a study of T cells after yellow fever vaccination. Using its own MiXCR run on the 5' RACE reads, TCRdb lists one record per CDR3 protein. The sample includes about 220,000 distinct CDR3 sequences, 5.5% to 8.5% of them seen just once. Sequencing was performed on CD4+ T cells sorted from PBMCs, taken on the day of the yellow fever booster vaccination. All receptors derive from a man under 40 who received the YFV17D yellow fever vaccine.

This clonotype was picked up a small number of times. V is TRBV4-2 and J is TRBJ2-3; TRBD1 agrees at 8 bases. Germline trimming cut 1 base from V and 2 bases from J; bases unmatched to any gene: 2. The CDR3 extends over 15 amino acids. The germline V gene encodes CDR1 LGHNA and CDR2 YNFKEQ. The CDR3 loop reads CASSQGTGNTDTQYF. The CDR3, as DNA: TGTGCCAGCAGCCAAGGGACAGGGAACACAGATACGCAGTATTTT.

This clonotype came up a few times. V usage is TRBV20-1 and J usage is TRBJ2-5; D gene ambiguous. With 6 bases removed from V and 1 base from J, the gap between germline ends came to 15 bases. There are 14 residues in the CDR3. Germline values: CDR1 DFQATT, CDR2 SNEGSKA (reference sequence). CDR3 sequence (DNA): TGCAGTGCCATTAGACCAAGGAGCCAAGAGACCCAGTACTTC. Residues: CSAIRPRSQETQYF.

This clonotype was seen repeatedly, ten times or more. The chain combines TRBV5-1 with TRBJ2-7, with 7 bases aligning to TRBD1. Germline V gene lookup returns CDR1 SGHRS and CDR2 YFSETQ. The V and J ends lost 4 bases and 5 bases, in that order; junction bases with no gene match: 9. The CDR3 length is 14 residues. The CDR3 sequence: CASSGQTGLHEQYF. CDR3 in DNA: TGCGCCAGCAGCGGCCAGACAGGGCTTCACGAGCAGTACTTC.

This clonotype showed up many times. The V gene is TRBV7-2, the J gene TRBJ1-2; 10 nucleotides agree with TRBD1. The trim removed 5 bases at V and 3 bases at J, leaving 3 bases unmatched. CDR1 and CDR2 (germline): SGHTA, FQGNSA. This CDR3 has 14 amino acids. Written as DNA, the CDR3 is TGTGCCAGCAGCGATGGGACAGGGGACTATGGCTACACCTTC. It codes for CASSDGTGDYGYTF.